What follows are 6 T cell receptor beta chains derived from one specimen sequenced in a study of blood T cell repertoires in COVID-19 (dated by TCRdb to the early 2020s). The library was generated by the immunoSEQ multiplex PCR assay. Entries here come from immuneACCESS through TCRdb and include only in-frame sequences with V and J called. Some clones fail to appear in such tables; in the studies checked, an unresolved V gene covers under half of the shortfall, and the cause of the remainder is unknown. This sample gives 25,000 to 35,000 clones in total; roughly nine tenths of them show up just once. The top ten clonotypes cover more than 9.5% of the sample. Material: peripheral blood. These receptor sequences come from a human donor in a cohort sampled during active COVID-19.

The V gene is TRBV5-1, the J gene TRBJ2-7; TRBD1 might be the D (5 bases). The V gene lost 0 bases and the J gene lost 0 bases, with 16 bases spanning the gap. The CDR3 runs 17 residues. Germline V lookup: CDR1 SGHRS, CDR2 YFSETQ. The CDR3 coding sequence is TGCGCCAGCAGCTTGGCCTTTCGAGGACATAGCTCCTACGAGCAGTACTTC. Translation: CASSLAFRGHSSYEQYF.

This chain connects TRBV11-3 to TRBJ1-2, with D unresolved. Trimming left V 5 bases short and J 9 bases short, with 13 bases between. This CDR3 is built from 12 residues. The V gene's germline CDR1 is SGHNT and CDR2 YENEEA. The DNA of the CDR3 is TGTGCCAGCAGCCCGCGAGGGATTAGCTACACCTTC. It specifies CASSPRGISYTF. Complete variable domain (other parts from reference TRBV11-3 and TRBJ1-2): EAGVVQSPRYKIIEKKQPVAFWCNPISGHNTLYWYLQNLGQGPELLIRYENEEAVDDSQLPKDRFSAERLKGVDSTLKIQPAELGDSAVYLCASSPRGISYTFGSGTRLTVV.

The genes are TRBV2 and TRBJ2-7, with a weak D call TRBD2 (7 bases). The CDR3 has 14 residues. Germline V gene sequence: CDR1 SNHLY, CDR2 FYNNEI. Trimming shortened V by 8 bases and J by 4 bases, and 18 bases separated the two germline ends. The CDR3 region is CASLGRGKIYEQYF. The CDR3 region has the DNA TGTGCCAGCCTGGGGAGGGGGAAGATTTACGAGCAGTACTTC.

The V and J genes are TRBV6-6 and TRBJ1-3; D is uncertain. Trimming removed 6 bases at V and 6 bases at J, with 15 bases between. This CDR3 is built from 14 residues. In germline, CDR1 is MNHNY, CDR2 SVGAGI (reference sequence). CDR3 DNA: TGTGCCAGCAGCCCCGAGACAATCTCAAACACCATATATTTT. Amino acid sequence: CASSPETISNTIYF.

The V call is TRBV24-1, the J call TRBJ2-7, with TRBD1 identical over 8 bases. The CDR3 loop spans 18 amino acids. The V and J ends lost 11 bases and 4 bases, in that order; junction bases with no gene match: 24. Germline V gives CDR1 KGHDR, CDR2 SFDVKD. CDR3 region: CAIHNDLDRVLAEYEQYF. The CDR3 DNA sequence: TGTGCCATACATAATGACCTGGACAGGGTTCTCGCTGAATACGAGCAGTACTTC.

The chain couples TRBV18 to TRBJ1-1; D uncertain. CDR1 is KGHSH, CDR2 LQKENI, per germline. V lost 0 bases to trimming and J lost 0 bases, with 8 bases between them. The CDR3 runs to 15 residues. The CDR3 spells CASSPPMAMNTEAFF. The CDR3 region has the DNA TGTGCCAGCTCACCACCAATGGCAATGAACACTGAAGCTTTCTTT.